This T cell receptor beta chain was identified in a study of vaccination effects on CD4 cells after COVID-19. Notes on the study in general: Late after vaccination, infection- and vaccine-induced clones showed marked clonal contraction.

Concerning this clone: The antigen is not known.

TCRdb's copy holds only in-frame clones and misses some; the assay was immunoSEQ multiplex PCR. The sample has around 49,000 clones; more than 60% are singletons. Antigen-specific CD4+ T cells expanded by the ViraFEST assay with viral peptide pools were then sequenced. The culture ran for approximately 10 days, and then CD4+ T cells were isolated. Between March and December 2020, the person had a SARS-CoV-2 infection that PCR confirmed. Researchers reported culturing two million PBMC in each well, adding roughly 10 IU/ml IL-2 and about 9.5 ug/ml peptides. Days 3 and 7 were when half the medium was replaced with IL-2 medium. CDR1 SNHLY and CDR2 FYNNEI come from the germline V gene. The CDR3 loop spans 13 amino acids. V lost 7 bases, J lost 8 bases, and 12 bases lay in between.

The sequencing here drew on CD4+ T cells from PBMCs cultured with a peptide pool, taken before COVID-19 vaccination. This TCR was recovered from a human donor who had a prior SARS-CoV-2 infection. This chain links TRBV2 with TRBJ1-6, with D hard to call. The CDR3 nucleotides are TGTGCCAGCAATGGCGAAATTGATTCACCCCTCCACTTT. Its translation is CASNGEIDSPLHF.